This record concerns one TCR beta chain sequence. The sample belongs to a study of control samples from healthy donors and cancer patients. Assay: immunoSEQ multiplex PCR; the TCRdb copy retains only in-frame clones and omits some. The sample includes some 130,000 clones, 88% of them seen just once. This receptor was obtained from a man in his forties or fifties in good health. Sequencing was performed on blood.

The CDR3 loop reads CASSPPTLNTEAFF. The CDR3 bases are TGTGCCAGCTCACCCCCGACACTGAACACTGAAGCTTTCTTT. The V call is TRBV18, the J call TRBJ1-1; D unresolved. Deletions cut 3 bases from V and 0 bases from J, with 8 bases between. Germline CDR1 is KGHSH and CDR2 is LQKENI. The CDR3 covers 14 residues.